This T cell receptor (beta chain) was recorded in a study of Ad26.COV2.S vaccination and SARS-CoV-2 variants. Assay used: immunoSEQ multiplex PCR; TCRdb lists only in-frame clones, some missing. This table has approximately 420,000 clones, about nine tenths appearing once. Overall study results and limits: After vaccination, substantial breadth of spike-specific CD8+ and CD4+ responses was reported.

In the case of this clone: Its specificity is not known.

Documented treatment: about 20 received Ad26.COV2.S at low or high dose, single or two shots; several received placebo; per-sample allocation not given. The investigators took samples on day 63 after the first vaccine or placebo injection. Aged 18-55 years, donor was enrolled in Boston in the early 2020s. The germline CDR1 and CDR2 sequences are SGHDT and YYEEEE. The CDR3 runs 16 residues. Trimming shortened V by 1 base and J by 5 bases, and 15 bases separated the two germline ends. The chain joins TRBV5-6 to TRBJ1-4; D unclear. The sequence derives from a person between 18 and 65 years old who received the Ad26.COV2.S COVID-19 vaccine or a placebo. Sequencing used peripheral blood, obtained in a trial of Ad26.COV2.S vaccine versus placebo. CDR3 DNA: TGTGCCAGCAGCTTGTTAGGACGAATGGAAAATGAAAAACTGTTTTTT. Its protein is CASSLLGRMENEKLFF.